Shown below are 6 T cell receptor beta chains from a single sample sequenced in a study of blood T cells in healthy people across ages. Primed by a sample-barcoded 5' primer and a J-beta primer mix, a second PCR proceeded for roughly 7 to 12 cycles. In TCRdb, the 5' RACE reads were re-called with MiXCR into one record per CDR3 protein. Of roughly 500,000 distinct CDR3 sequences in the sample, 27% were seen once. The sequencing input was blood. The source is a woman in her 70s in good health.

With regard to this clonotype: Compared with germline, one end of the junction differs, possibly owing to a read error. The V gene is TRBV5-1, the J gene TRBJ2-5, with 7 nucleotides matching TRBD1. Germline CDR1 SGHRS, CDR2 YFSETQ. CDR3 length: 15 amino acids. This CDR3 reads CANSSRPRGMETQYF. Here the CDR3 DNA reads TGCGCCAACAGCTCGCGCCCCAGGGGGATGGAGACCCAGTACTTC.

This chain links TRBV9 with TRBJ2-5; 8 bases agree with TRBD1. This CDR3 has 16 amino acids. V shed 0 bases and J 4 bases; nucleotides not matched to a gene: 8. Per the germline V gene, CDR1 is SGDLS and CDR2 is YYNGEE. CDR3 protein: CASSVGGGQGRETQYF. CDR3 DNA: TGTGCCAGCAGCGTAGGGGGAGGACAGGGCAGAGAGACCCAGTACTTC.

This clonotype was counted ten times or more. A much larger clone lies a single base off, so this may be a read error. The chain links TRBV7-9 to TRBJ1-2; 8 bases are a match to TRBD1. Germline assignment: CDR1 SEHNR and CDR2 FQNEAQ (reference sequence). The CDR3 runs 13 residues. The CDR3 nucleotides are TGCGCCAGCAGCTTGGGACAGGACTATGGCTACACCTTC. As protein: CASSLGQDYGYTF.

J is TRBJ2-6 and V is TRBV6-1; D call uncertain. The CDR3 runs 16 residues. Germline V lookup: CDR1 MNHNS, CDR2 SASEGT. V lost 3 bases and J 0 bases, leaving 9 bases between the germline ends. CDR3 residues: CASSDEIFSGANVLTF. In nucleotides, the CDR3 is TGTGCCAGCAGTGACGAGATTTTCTCTGGGGCCAACGTCCTGACTTTC.

CDR3 sequence (DNA): TGCAGTGCTAGAGATCCGTTAGGGGGCCTAGATACGCAGTATTTT. Its protein is CSARDPLGGLDTQYF. The chain carries TRBV20-1 and TRBJ2-3, with 7 bases fitting TRBD1. J lost 5 bases, V lost 0 bases, and 8 bases had no gene match. CDR3 length: 15 amino acids. CDR1 and CDR2 (germline): DFQATT, SNEGSKA (reference sequence).

This clonotype appeared a few times. The chain joins TRBV7-6 to TRBJ2-6; weak D call: TRBD1 (5 bases). Trimming left V 1 base short and J 1 base short, with 17 bases between. Germline V lookup: CDR1 SGHVS, CDR2 FNYEAQ. This CDR3 is 19 amino acids long. In nucleotides, the CDR3 is TGTGCCAGCAGCTTAGGGGCTTCAGGGCCCTATTCTGGGGCCAACGTCCTGACTTTC. Translating gives CASSLGASGPYSGANVLTF.